This T cell receptor (beta chain) is from a study of T cell repertoires in cytomegalovirus infection. Findings and caveats of the study: HLA-C-restricted TCR beta clonotypes specific for CMV led the ex vivo response. Carriers of CMV plus the relevant HLA were identified by cumulative public TCR beta family frequency.

V lost 2 bases and J 4 bases, leaving 11 bases between the germline ends. Germline V CDR1 and CDR2: MNHEY, SMNVEV (reference sequence). The CDR3 consists of 14 residues. TCRdb independently ran MiXCR on the reads; one entry per CDR3 protein. The data contain over 100,000 distinct CDR3 sequences, 29% of them singletons. Worth noting for this clonotype: The antigen is unknown.

The genes are TRBV27 and TRBJ1-1; D gene ambiguous. The receptor comes from a human donor in good health (CMV status not recorded). Some clones in this sample may be carry-over from other donors' samples. The sample in question was CD8+ T cells from cultured PBMCs, obtained from culture after CMV antigen stimulation. This CDR3 reads CASSLAGRGTEAFF. DNA of the CDR3: TGTGCCAGCAGTTTAGCCGGCAGAGGCACTGAAGCTTTCTTT.